This T cell receptor beta chain was captured by sequencing in a study of T cells in Graves' hyperthyroidism and ophthalmopathy. Broader study findings: Ophthalmopathy and stable hyperthyroidism were separated by a 13 V-J model.

V shed 5 bases and J shed 0 bases, with 7 bases lying between them. In germline, CDR1 is KGHDR, CDR2 SFDVKD. The CDR3 runs to 15 residues. This clonotype has at least ten counts. Antigen: not known. Graves' hyperthyroidism is called stable when ophthalmopathy does not progress within 18 months. Participants, patients aged 18 to 65, had newly diagnosed hyperthyroidism with a duration under 2 months. Amplification of TCR beta CDR3 regions was performed using RNA transcripts as template. The HTBI primer set drove a first-round RT-PCR of the TCR CDR3. TCRdb passed the multiplex PCR reads through MiXCR, listing each CDR3 protein once. The table lists a few hundred thousand distinct CDR3 sequences, 35% to 55% of them singletons.

This rearrangement joins TRBV24-1 to TRBJ2-6; D not certain. This clonotype was obtained from a woman under 30 with Graves' hyperthyroidism. Sequenced material: peripheral blood or thyroid tissue (not recorded which). Written as DNA, the CDR3 is TGTGCCACCAGTGTGAACGGCTCTGGGGCCAACGTCCTGACTTTC. Its translation is CATSVNGSGANVLTF.